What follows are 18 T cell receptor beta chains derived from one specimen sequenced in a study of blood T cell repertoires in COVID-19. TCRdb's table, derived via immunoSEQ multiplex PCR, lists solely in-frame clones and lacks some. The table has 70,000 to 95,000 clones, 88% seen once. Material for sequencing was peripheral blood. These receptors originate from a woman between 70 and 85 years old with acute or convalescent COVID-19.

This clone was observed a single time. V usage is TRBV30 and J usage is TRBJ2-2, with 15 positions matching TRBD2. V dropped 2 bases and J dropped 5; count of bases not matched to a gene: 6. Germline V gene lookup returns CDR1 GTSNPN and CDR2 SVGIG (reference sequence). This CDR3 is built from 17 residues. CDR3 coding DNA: TGTGCCTGGAGTTTCCGGACTAGCGGGAGGGTTACCGGGGAGCTGTTTTTT. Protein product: CAWSFRTSGRVTGELFF.

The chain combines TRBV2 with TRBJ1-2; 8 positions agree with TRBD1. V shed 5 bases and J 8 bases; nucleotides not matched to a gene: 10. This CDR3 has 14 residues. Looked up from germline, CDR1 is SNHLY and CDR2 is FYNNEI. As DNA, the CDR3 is TGTGCCAGCAGTCTAAGGGACAGGTCTGGGGGCTACACCTTC. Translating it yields CASSLRDRSGGYTF.

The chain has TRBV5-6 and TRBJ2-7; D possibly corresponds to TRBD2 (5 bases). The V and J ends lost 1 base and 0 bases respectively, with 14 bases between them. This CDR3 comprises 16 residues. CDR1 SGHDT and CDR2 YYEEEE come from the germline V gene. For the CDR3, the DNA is TGTGCCAGCAGCTTGTCCCTAGGGAGAGGCTCCTACGAGCAGTACTTC. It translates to CASSLSLGRGSYEQYF.

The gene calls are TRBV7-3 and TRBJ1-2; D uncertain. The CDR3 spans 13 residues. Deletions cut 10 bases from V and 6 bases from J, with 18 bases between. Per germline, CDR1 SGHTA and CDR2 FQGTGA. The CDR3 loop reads CATARHSDHGYTF. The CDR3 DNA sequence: TGTGCCACCGCCCGACATAGTGATCATGGCTACACCTTC. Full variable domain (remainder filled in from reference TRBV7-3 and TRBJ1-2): GAGVSQTPSNKVTEKGKYVELRCDPISGHTALYWYRQSLGQGPEFLIYFQGTGAADDSGLPNDRFFAVRPEGSVSTLKIQRTERGDSAVYLCATARHSDHGYTFGSGTRLTVV.

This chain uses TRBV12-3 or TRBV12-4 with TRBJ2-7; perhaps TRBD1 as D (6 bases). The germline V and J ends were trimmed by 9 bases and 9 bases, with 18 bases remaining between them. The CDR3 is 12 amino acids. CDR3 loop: CASRSQGWAQYF. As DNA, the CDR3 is TGTGCCAGTAGATCGCAGGGGTGGGCGCAGTACTTC.

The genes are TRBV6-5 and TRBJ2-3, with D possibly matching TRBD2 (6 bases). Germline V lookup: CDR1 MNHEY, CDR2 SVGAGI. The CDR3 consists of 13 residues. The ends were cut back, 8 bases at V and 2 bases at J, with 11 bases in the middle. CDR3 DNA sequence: TGTGCCAGCCGGGACTCCCCCACAGATACGCAGTATTTT. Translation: CASRDSPTDTQYF.

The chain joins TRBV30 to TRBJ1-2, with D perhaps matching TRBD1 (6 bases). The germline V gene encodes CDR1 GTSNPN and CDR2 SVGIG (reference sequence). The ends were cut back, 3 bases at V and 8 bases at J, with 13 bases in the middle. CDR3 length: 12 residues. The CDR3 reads CAWSRQVGGYTF. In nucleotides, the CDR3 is TGTGCCTGGAGCCGACAGGTAGGAGGCTACACCTTC.

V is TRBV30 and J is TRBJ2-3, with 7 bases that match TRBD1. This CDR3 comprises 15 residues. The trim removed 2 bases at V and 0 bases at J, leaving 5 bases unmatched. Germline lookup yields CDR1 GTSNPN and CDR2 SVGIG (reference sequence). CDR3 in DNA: TGTGCCTGGAGTCGGGACAGCGCTAGCACAGATACGCAGTATTTT. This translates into CAWSRDSASTDTQYF.

Here the CDR3 reads CASAPGLRDTEAFF. For the CDR3, the DNA is TGTGCCAGCGCGCCGGGACTACGGGACACTGAAGCTTTCTTT. This chain joins TRBV27 and TRBJ1-1, with D maybe TRBD1 (5 bases). V was clipped by 8 bases and J by 3 bases, with 16 bases between them. Germline V CDR1 and CDR2: MNHEY, SMNVEV (reference sequence). This CDR3 is built from 14 residues.

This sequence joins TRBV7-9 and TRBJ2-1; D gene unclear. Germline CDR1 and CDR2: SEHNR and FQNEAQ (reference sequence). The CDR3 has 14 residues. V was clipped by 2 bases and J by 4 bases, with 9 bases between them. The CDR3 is CASSLFTGYNEQFF. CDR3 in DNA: TGTGCCAGCAGCTTATTTACGGGTTACAATGAGCAGTTCTTC.

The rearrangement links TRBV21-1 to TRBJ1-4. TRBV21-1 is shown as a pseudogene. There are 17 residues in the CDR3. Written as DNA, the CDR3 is TGTGCCAGCAGCAAAGAGGGTATCCGGGGAACTAATGAAAAACTGTTTTTT. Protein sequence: CASSKEGIRGTNEKLFF.

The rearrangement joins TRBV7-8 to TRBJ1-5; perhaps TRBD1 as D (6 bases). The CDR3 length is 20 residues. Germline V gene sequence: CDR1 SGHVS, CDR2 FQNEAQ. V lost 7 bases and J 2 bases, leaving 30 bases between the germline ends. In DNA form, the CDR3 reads TGTGCCAGCACCAGAGGGAGGACAGTGGCAAAAGGGGGGGGCAATCAGCCCCAGCATTTT. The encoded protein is CASTRGRTVAKGGGNQPQHF.

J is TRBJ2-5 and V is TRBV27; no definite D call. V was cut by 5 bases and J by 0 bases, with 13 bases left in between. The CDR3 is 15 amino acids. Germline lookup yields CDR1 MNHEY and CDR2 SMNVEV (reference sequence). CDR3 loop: CASSHLAEYQETQYF. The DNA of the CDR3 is TGTGCCAGCAGTCACTTAGCCGAGTACCAAGAGACCCAGTACTTC.

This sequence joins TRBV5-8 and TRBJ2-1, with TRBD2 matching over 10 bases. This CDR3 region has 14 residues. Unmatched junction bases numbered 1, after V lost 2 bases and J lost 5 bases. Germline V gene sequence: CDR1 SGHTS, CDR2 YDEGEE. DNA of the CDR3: TGTGCCAGCAGCTTTCTAGCGGGGGACAATGAGCAGTTCTTC. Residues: CASSFLAGDNEQFF. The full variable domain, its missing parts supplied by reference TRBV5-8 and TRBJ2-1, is EAGVTQSPTHLIKTRGQQATLRCSPISGHTSVYWYQQALGLGLQFLLWYDEGEERNRGNFPPRFSGRQFPNYSSELNVNALELEDSALYLCASSFLAGDNEQFFGPGTRLTVL.

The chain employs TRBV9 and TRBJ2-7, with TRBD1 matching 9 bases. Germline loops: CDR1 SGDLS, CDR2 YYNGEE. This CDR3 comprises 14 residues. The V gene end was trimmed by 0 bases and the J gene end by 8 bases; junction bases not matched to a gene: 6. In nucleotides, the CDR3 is TGTGCCAGCAGCGTAGGCGGACAGGGGTTCAAGCAGTACTTC. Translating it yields CASSVGGQGFKQYF.

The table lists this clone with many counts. CDR3 nucleotides: TGCGCCAGCAGCTTGGTCGGGCAAGAGACCCAGTACTTC. It yields the protein CASSLVGQETQYF. J is TRBJ2-5 and V is TRBV5-1; D is unresolved. CDR1 is SGHRS, CDR2 YFSETQ, per germline. The CDR3 has 13 amino acids. The V gene lost 0 bases and the J gene lost 2 bases, with 5 bases spanning the gap.

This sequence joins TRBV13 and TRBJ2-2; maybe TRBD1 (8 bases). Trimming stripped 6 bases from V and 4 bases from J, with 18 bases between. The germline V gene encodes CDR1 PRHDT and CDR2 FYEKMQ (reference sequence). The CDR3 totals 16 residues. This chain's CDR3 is CASRERGQVGTGELFF. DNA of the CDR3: TGTGCCAGCAGGGAGCGGGGACAGGTGGGCACCGGGGAGCTGTTTTTT. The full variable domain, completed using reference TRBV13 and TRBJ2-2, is AAGVIQSPRHLIKEKRETATLKCYPIPRHDTVYWYQQGPGQDPQFLISFYEKMQSDKGSIPDRFSAQQFSDYHSELNMSSLELGDSALYFCASRERGQVGTGELFFGEGSRLTVL.

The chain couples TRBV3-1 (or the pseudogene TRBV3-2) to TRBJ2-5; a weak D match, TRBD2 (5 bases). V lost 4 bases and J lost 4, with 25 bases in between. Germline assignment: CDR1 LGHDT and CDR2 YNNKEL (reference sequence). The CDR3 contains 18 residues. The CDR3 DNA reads TGTGCCAGCAGCCGCCGCACCCCAAACCTCTTGGCGGGAGAGACCCAGTACTTC. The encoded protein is CASSRRTPNLLAGETQYF.